This T cell receptor (beta chain) was sequenced in a study of cytomegalovirus exposure and HLA in healthy donors. Overall study findings and caveats: Rare TCR sequences predominated, though certain public TCRs were found in many donors. Some TCR beta chains (164 of them) were listed as cytomegalovirus-associated. As was reported, the HLA-A and HLA-B alleles of most subjects were accurately predicted from TCR beta sequences. TCR beta V segments were, for the most part, productive about 87% or about 30% of the time in an earlier analysis.

Germline trimming cut 5 bases from V and 5 bases from J; bases unmatched to any gene: 11. The CDR3 contains 15 residues. Germline values: CDR1 MNHEY, CDR2 SVGAGI. 13 Jbeta primers and 60 Vbeta primers were used for the PCR. Clones were read by immunoSEQ multiplex PCR, and TCRdb kept only the in-frame ones, dropping some. The profile shows 150,000 to 200,000 clones, nearly 80% of them singletons. Comments on this clone: The target antigen is unknown.

The J gene is TRBJ1-2, the V gene TRBV6-5, with 7 bases fitting TRBD1. The receptor was isolated from a woman between 40 and 50 years old in good health and CMV-seronegative. Specimen: PBMCs. The CDR3 reads CASSTQRQGSYGYTF. The CDR3 DNA sequence: TGTGCCAGCAGTACACAAAGACAGGGTAGTTATGGCTACACCTTC.